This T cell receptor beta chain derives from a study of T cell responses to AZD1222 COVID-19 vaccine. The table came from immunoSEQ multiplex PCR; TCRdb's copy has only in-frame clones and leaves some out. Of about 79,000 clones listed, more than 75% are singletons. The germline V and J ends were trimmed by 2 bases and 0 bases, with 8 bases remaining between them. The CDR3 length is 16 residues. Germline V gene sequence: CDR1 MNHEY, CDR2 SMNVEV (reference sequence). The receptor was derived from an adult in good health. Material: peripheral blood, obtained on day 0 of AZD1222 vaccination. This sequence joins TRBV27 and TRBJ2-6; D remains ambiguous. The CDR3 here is CASSLPSSSGANVLTF. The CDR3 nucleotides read TGTGCCAGCAGTTTACCAAGTAGCTCTGGGGCCAACGTCCTGACTTTC.